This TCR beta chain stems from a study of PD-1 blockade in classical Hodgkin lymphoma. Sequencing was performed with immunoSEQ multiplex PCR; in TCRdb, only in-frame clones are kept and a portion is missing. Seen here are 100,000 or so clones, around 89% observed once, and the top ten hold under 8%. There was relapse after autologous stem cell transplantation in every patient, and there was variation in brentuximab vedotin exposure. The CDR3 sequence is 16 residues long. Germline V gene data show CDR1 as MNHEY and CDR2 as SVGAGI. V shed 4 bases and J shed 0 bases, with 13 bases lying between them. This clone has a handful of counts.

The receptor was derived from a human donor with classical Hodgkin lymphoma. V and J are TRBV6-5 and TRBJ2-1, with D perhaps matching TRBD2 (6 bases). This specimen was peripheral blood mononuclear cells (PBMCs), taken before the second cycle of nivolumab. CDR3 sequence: CASSSAGGISYNEQFF. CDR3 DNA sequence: TGTGCCAGCAGTTCCGCGGGCGGGATCTCCTACAATGAGCAGTTCTTC.